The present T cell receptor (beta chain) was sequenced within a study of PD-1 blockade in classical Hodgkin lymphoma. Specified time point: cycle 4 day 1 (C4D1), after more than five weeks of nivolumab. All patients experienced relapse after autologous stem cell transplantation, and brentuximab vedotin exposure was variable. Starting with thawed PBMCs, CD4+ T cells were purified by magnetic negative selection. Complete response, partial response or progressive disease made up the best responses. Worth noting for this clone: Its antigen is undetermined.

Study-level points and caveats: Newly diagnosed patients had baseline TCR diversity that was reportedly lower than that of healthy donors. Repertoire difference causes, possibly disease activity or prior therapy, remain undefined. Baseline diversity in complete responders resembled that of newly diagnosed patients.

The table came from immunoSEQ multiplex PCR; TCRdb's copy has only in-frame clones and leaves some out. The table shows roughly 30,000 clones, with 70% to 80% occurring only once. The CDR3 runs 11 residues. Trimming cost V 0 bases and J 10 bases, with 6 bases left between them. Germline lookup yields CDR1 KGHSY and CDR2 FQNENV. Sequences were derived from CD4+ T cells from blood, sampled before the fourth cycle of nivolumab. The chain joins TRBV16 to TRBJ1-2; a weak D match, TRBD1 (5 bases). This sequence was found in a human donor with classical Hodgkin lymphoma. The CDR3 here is CASSQSRDYTF. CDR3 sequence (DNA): TGTGCCAGCAGCCAATCCAGGGACTACACCTTC.